This TCR beta chain is drawn from a study of cytomegalovirus exposure and HLA in healthy donors. The overall study: Early released data comprised 75 million to 100 million unique TCRs from HLA-typed donors. Notes on the study in general: The authors later linked a missense DCLRE1C variant to TCR beta V- and J-gene trimming.

On this clone itself: As yet, its antigen is unknown.

The CDR3 spans 14 residues. V gave up 5 bases and J gave up 2 bases; unmatched junction bases: 5. The germline gives CDR1 MNHNY, CDR2 SVGAGI (reference sequence). The PCR ran on 60 Vbeta and 13 Jbeta primers. Repertoires were generated with immunoSEQ multiplex PCR, while TCRdb's copy carries only in-frame clones and drops some. This table has 100,000 to 150,000 clones, approximately 77% appearing once. This chain joins TRBV6-6 and TRBJ2-5; 7 nucleotides align to TRBD1. The sample comprised PBMCs. The TCR sequence derives from a woman in her forties in good health and CMV-seronegative. Here the CDR3 reads CASSPGQLQETQYF. The CDR3 nucleotides are TGTGCCAGCAGTCCGGGACAGCTACAAGAGACCCAGTACTTC.